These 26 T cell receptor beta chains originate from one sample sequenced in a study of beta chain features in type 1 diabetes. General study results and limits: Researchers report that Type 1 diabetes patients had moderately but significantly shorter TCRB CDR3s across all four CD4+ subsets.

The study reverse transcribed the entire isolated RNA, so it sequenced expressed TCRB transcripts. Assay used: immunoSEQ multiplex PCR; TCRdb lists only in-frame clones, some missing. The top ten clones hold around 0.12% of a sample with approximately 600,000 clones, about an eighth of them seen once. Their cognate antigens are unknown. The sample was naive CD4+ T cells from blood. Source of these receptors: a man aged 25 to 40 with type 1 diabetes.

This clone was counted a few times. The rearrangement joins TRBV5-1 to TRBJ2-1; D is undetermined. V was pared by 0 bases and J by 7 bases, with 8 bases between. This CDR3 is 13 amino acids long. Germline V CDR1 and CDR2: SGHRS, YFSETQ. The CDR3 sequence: CASSLERENEQFF. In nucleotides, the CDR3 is TGCGCCAGCAGCTTGGAGCGCGAGAATGAGCAGTTCTTC.

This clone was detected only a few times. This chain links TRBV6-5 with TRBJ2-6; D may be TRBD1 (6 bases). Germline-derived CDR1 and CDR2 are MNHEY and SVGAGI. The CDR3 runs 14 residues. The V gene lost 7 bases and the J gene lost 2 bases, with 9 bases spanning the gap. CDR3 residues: CASNRDTGANVLTF. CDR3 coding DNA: TGTGCCAGCAACAGGGACACTGGGGCCAACGTCCTGACTTTC.

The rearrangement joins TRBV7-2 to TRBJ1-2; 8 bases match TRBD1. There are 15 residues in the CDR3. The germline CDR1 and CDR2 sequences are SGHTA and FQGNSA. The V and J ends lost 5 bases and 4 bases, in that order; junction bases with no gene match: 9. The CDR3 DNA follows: TGTGCCAGCAGCGTAACCGGGACAGGCCCCTATGGCTACACCTTC. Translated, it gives CASSVTGTGPYGYTF.

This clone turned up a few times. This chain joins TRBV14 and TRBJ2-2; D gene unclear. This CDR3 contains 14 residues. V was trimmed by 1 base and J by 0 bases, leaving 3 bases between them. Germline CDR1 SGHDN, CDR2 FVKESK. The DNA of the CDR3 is TGTGCCAGCAGCCAAGCTCCGAACACCGGGGAGCTGTTTTTT. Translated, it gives CASSQAPNTGELFF.

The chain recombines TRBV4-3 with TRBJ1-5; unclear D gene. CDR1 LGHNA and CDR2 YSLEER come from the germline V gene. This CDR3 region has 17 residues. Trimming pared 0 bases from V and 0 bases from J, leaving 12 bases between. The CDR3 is CASSQEDGRYSNQPQHF. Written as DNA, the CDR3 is TGCGCCAGCAGCCAAGAGGACGGCCGATATAGCAATCAGCCCCAGCATTTT.

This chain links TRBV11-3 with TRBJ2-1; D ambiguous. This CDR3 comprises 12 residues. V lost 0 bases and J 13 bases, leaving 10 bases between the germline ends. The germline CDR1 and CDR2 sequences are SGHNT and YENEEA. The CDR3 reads CASSLDNLEQFF. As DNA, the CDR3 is TGTGCCAGCAGCTTAGATAATCTAGAACAGTTCTTC.

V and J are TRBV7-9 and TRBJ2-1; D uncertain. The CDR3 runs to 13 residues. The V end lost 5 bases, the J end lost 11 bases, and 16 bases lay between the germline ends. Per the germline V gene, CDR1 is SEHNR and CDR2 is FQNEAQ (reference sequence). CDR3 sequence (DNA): TGTGCCAGCAGCCCAGAATGGCTGCGTAAGCAGTTCTTC. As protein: CASSPEWLRKQFF.

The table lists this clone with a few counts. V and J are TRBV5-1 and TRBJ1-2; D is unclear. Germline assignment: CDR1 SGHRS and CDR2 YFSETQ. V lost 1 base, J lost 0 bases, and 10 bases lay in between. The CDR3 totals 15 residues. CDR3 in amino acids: CASSLFPDTNYGYTF. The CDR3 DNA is TGCGCCAGCAGCTTGTTTCCGGATACTAACTATGGCTACACCTTC.

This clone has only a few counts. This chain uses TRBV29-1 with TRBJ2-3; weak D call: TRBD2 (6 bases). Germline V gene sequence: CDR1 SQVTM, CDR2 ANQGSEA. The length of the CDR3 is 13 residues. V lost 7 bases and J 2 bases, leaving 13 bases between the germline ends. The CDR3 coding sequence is TGCAGCGGTAGCGGATTTCACACAGATACGCAGTATTTT. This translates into CSGSGFHTDTQYF.

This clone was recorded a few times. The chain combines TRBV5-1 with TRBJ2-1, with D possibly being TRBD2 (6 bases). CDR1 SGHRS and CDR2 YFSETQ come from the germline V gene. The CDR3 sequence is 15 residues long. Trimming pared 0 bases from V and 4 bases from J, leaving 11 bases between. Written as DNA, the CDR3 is TGCGCCAGCAGCTTGGATAACGGGGGATACAATGAGCAGTTCTTC. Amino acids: CASSLDNGGYNEQFF.

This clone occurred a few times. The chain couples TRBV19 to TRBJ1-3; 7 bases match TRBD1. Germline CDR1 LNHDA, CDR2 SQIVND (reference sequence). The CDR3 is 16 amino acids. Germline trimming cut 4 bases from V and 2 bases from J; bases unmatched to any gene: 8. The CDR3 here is CASSSGQAITGNTIYF. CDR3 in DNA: TGTGCCAGTAGTAGCGGACAGGCGATTACTGGAAACACCATATATTTT.

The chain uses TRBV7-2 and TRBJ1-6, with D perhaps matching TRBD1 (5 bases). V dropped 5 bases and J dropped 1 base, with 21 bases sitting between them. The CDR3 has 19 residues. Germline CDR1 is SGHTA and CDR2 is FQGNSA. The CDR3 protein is CASSPTGTPGVSYNSPLHF. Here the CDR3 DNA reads TGTGCCAGCAGCCCCACGGGTACCCCGGGGGTGTCCTATAATTCACCCCTCCACTTT.

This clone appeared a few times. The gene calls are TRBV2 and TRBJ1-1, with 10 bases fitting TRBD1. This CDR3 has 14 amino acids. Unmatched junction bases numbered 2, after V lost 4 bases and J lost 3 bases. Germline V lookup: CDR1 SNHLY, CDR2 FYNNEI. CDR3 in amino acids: CASSVDRGDTEAFF. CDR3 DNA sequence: TGTGCCAGCAGTGTGGACAGGGGGGACACTGAAGCTTTCTTT.

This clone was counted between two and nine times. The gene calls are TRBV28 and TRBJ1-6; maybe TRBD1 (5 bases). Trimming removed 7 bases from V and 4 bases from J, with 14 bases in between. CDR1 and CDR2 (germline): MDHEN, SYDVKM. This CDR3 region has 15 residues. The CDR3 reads CASTSGQGYNSPLHF. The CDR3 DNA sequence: TGTGCCAGCACCTCGGGGCAGGGATATAATTCACCCCTCCACTTT.

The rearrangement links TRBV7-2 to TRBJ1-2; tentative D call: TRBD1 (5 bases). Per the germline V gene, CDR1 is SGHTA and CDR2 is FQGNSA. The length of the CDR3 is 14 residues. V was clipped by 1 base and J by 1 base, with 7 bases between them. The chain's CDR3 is CASSLDRNNYGYTF. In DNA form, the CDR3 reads TGTGCCAGCAGCTTAGACAGGAATAACTATGGCTACACCTTC.

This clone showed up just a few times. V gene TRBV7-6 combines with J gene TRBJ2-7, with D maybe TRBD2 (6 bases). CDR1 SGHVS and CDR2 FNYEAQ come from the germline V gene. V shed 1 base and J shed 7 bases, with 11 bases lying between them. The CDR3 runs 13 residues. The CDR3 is CASSLVLEGEQYF. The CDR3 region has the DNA TGTGCCAGCAGCTTAGTTCTGGAGGGAGAGCAGTACTTC.

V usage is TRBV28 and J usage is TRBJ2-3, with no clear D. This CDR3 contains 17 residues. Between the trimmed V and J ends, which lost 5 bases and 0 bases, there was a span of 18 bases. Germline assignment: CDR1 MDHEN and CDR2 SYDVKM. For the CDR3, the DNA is TGTGCCAGCAGTCTGACGGAGTCTTTTTTTAGCACAGATACGCAGTATTTT. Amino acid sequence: CASSLTESFFSTDTQYF.

CDR3 nucleotides: TGTGCCAGCAGTTCTCATGGACAGGGGAGCAATCAGCCCCAGCATTTT. Translating it yields CASSSHGQGSNQPQHF. The V call is TRBV6-5, the J call TRBJ1-5; 9 bases match TRBD1. Germline CDR1 reads MNHEY; CDR2 reads SVGAGI. V was clipped by 4 bases and J by 1 base; unmatched bases: 5. CDR3 length: 16 residues.

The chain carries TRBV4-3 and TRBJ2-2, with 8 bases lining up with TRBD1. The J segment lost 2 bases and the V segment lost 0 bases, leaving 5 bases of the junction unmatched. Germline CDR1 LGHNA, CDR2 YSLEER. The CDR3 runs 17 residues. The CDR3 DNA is TGCGCCAGCAGCCAAGAGGGCACAGGGGGTAACACCGGGGAGCTGTTTTTT. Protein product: CASSQEGTGGNTGELFF.

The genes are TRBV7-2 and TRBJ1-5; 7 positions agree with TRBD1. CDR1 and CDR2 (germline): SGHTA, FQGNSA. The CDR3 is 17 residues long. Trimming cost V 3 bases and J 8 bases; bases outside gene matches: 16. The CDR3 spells CASSFRLRRGAGEPQHF. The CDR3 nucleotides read TGTGCCAGCAGCTTTCGACTCCGCAGGGGGGCCGGGGAGCCCCAGCATTTT. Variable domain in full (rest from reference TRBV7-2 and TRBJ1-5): GAGVSQSPSNKVTEKGKDVELRCDPISGHTALYWYRQSLGQGLEFLIYFQGNSAPDKSGLPSDRFSAERTGGSVSTLTIQRTQQEDSAVYLCASSFRLRRGAGEPQHFGDGTRLSIL.

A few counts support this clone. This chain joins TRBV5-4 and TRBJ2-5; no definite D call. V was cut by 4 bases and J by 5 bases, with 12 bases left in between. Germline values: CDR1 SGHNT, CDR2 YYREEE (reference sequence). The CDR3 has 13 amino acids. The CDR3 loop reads CASSKSLFETQYF. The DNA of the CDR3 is TGTGCCAGCAGCAAGAGCCTCTTTGAGACCCAGTACTTC.

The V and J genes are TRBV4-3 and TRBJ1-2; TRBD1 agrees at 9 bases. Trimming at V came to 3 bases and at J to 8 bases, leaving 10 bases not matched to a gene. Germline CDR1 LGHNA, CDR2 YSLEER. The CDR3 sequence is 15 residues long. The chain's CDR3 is CASSQGPGQGKGYTF. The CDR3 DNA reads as TGCGCCAGCAGCCAGGGACCGGGACAGGGAAAGGGCTACACCTTC.

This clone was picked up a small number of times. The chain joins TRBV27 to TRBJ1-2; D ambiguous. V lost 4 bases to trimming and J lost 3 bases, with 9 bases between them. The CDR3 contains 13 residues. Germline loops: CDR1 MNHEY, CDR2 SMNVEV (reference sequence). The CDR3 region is CASSSDPYYGYTF. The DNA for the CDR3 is TGTGCCAGCAGTTCCGACCCCTACTATGGCTACACCTTC.

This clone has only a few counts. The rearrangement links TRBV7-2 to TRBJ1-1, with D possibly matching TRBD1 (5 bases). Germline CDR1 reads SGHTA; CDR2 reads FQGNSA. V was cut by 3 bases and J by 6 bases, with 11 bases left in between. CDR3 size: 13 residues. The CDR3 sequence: CASSFQGSPEAFF. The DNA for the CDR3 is TGTGCCAGCAGCTTCCAGGGAAGCCCTGAAGCTTTCTTT.

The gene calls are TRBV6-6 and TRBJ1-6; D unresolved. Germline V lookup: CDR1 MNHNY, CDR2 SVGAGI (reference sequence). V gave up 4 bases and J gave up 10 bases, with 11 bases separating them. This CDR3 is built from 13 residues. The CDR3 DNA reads TGTGCCAGCAGTTCCCAACTAGGGTCACCCCTCCACTTT. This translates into CASSSQLGSPLHF.

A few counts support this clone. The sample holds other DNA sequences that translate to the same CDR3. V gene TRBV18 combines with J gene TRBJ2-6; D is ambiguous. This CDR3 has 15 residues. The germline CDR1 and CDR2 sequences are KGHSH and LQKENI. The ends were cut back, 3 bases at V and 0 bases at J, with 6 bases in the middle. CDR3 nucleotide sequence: TGTGCCAGCTCACCCCCGAGCTCTGGGGCCAACGTCCTGACTTTC. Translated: CASSPPSSGANVLTF.